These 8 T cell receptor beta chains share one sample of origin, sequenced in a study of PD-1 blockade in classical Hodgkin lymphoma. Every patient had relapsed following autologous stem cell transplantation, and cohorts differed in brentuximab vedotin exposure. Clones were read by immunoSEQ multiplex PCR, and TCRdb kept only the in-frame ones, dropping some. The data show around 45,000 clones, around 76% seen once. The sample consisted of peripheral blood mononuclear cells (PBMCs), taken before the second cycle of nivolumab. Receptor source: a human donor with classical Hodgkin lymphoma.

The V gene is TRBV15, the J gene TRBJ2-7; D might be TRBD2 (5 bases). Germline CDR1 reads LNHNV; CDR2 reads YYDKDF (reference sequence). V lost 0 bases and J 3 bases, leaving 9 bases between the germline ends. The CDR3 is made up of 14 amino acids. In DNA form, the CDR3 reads TGTGCCACCAGCAGAGATTCACTAGACTACGAGCAGTACTTC. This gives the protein CATSRDSLDYEQYF.

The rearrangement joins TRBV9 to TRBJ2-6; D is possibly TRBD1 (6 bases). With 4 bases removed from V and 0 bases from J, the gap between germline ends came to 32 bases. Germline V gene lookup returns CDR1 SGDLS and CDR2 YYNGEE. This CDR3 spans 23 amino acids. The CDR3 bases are TGTGCCAGCAGCCATAACATAGACGATGATCGGGACACGTCACCCTCTGGGGCCAACGTCCTGACTTTC. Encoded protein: CASSHNIDDDRDTSPSGANVLTF.

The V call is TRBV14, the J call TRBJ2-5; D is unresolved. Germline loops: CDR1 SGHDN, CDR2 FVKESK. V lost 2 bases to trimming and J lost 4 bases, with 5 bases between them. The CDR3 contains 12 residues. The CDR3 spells CASSQWGETQYF. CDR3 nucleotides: TGTGCCAGCAGCCAATGGGGAGAGACCCAGTACTTC.

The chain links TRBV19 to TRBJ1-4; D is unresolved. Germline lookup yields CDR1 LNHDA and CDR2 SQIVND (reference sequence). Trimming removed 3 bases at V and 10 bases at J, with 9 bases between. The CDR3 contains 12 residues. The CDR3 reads CASSIMNGKLFF. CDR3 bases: TGTGCCAGTAGTATTATGAACGGAAAACTGTTTTTT.

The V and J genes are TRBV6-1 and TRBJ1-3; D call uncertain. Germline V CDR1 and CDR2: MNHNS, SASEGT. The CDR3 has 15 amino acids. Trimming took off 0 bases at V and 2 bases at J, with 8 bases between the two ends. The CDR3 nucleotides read TGTGCCAGCAGTGAAGCTCGGCAGACTGGAAACACCATATATTTT. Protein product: CASSEARQTGNTIYF.

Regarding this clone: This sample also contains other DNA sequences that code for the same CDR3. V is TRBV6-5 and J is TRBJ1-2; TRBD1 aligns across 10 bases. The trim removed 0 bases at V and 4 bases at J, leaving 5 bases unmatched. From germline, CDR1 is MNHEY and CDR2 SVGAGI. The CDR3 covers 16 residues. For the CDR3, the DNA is TGTGCCAGCAGTTACTCGAGGACAGGGGGGGGCTATGGCTACACCTTC. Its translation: CASSYSRTGGGYGYTF.

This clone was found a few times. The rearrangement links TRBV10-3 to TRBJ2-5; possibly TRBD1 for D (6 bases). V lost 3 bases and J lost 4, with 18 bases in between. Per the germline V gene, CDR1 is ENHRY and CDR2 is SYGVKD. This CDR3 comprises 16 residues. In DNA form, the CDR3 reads TGTGCCATCAGTGACTCACTACAGGGAAGAGGAGAGACCCAGTACTTC. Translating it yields CAISDSLQGRGETQYF.

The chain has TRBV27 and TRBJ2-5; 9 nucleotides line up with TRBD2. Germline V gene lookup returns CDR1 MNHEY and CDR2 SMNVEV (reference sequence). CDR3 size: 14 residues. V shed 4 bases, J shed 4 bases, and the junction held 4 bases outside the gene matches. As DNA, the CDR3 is TGTGCCAGCAGTTCGATAGCGGGAGTAGAGACCCAGTACTTC. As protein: CASSSIAGVETQYF.